This passage covers 22 T cell receptor beta chains from one sample sequenced in a study of read filtering for tumor transcriptome and immune sequencing. From approximately 430 ng of RNA, a library with molecular barcoded alpha/delta and beta/gamma adaptors was made. TCRdb recomputed calls from the reads with MiXCR, one row per CDR3 protein. This sample has approximately 59,000 distinct CDR3 sequences, with roughly an eighth found just once. The sample taken for sequencing was a population of CD138-negative cells sorted from bone marrow. The receptors were sampled from a donor aged 40 or over with multiple myeloma.

Details on this clonotype: With a much larger clone just one base away, this may be a read error. This CDR3 reads CASSLVADYGYAF. CDR3 coding DNA: TGTGCCAGCAGCTTAGTTGCAGACTATGGCTACGCCTTC. The chain joins TRBV7-9 to TRBJ1-2, with unresolved D. The CDR3 contains 13 residues. Per the germline V gene, CDR1 is SEHNR and CDR2 is FQNEAQ (reference sequence). The variable domain in full, with the rest retrieved from reference TRBV7-9 and TRBJ1-2, is DTGVSQNPRHKITKRGQNVTFRCDPISEHNRLYWYRQTLGQGPEFLTYFQNEAQLEKSRLLSDRFSAERPKGSFSTLEIQRTEQGDSAMYLCASSLVADYGYAFGSGTRLTVV.

This clonotype has a count of ten or more. This chain joins TRBV20-1 and TRBJ1-5; 7 bases are shared with TRBD1. From germline, CDR1 is DFQATT and CDR2 SNEGSKA (reference sequence). V lost 6 bases to trimming and J lost 5 bases; unmatched junction nucleotides: 4. This CDR3 contains 12 residues. In nucleotides, the CDR3 is TGCAGTGCCGCAGGGGGGGATCAGCCCCAGCATTTT. Amino acids: CSAAGGDQPQHF.

This clonotype has a handful of counts. The chain carries TRBV5-1 and TRBJ2-5; D perhaps matches TRBD1 (6 bases). This CDR3 comprises 14 residues. The V and J ends lost 4 bases and 5 bases respectively, with 15 bases between them. The germline V gene encodes CDR1 SGHRS and CDR2 YFSETQ. CDR3 sequence (DNA): TGCGCCAGCAGCCCAGGACAGCCAGCTGAGACCCAGTACTTC. Protein product: CASSPGQPAETQYF.

This clonotype was recorded many times. The chain couples TRBV6-4 to TRBJ2-3; 7 bases are a match to TRBD1. This CDR3 contains 15 residues. V lost 0 bases to trimming and J lost 1 base; unmatched junction nucleotides: 1. Germline CDR1 reads MRHNA; CDR2 reads SNTAGT. The CDR3 DNA reads as TGTGCCAGCAGTGACTCGCAGGGGGGCACAGATACGCAGTATTTT. As protein: CASSDSQGGTDTQYF.

Notes on this clonotype: This could be a read error, since a much larger clone is one nucleotide away. The V call is TRBV6-2 or TRBV6-3, the J call TRBJ2-2, with D maybe TRBD2 (5 bases). The CDR3 totals 13 residues. Deletions cut 2 bases from V and 13 bases from J, with 14 bases between. Germline CDR1 MNHEY, CDR2 SVGEGT. The CDR3 DNA sequence: TGTGCCAGCAGTTACCCGAGCCGTCGGGGGCTGTTTTTT. The encoded protein is CASSYPSRRGLFF.

The chain has TRBV7-2 and TRBJ1-5; TRBD1 matches at 9 bases. CDR3 length: 15 residues. CDR1 and CDR2 (germline): SGHTA, FQGNSA. Trimming removed 5 bases from V and 2 bases from J; junction bases left unmatched: 4. The CDR3 nucleotides read TGTGCCAGCAGCCCACAGGGGGCTGGCAATCAGCCCCAGCATTTT. Amino acids: CASSPQGAGNQPQHF.

There are many counts of this clonotype. The J gene is TRBJ2-5, the V gene TRBV5-1; D unresolved. This CDR3 is 13 amino acids long. The germline V gene encodes CDR1 SGHRS and CDR2 YFSETQ. The V end lost 2 bases, the J end lost 1 base, and 6 bases lay between the germline ends. CDR3 sequence: CASSLRSQETQYF. Here the CDR3 DNA reads TGCGCCAGCAGCTTACGGAGCCAAGAGACCCAGTACTTC.

This clonotype was seen at least ten times. This chain uses TRBV4-2 with TRBJ2-1, with no clear D. V gave up 0 bases and J gave up 0 bases, with 18 bases separating them. This CDR3 is built from 19 residues. CDR1 is LGHNA, CDR2 YNFKEQ, per germline. The CDR3 region is CASSQDLPSSKSSYNEQFF. CDR3 coding DNA: TGTGCCAGCAGCCAAGATTTACCGTCTAGTAAGAGCTCCTACAATGAGCAGTTCTTC.

This clonotype occurred many times. The CDR3 loop is CASSRTDRETQYF. The CDR3, as DNA: TGCGCCAGCAGCCGGACAGATCGAGAGACCCAGTACTTC. This chain uses TRBV5-1 with TRBJ2-5; D is perhaps TRBD1 (6 bases). The V gene lost 4 bases and the J gene lost 4 bases, with 11 bases spanning the gap. The CDR3 contains 13 residues. CDR1 and CDR2 from the germline V gene are SGHRS and YFSETQ. Drawing the rest from reference TRBV5-1 and TRBJ2-5, the complete variable domain is KAGVTQTPRYLIKTRGQQVTLSCSPISGHRSVSWYQQTPGQGLQFLFEYFSETQRNKGNFPGRFSGRQFSNSRSEMNVSTLELGDSALYLCASSRTDRETQYFGPGTRLLVL.

Ten or more counts support this clonotype. This sequence joins TRBV12-3 or TRBV12-4 and TRBJ2-2; D not certain. This CDR3 region has 13 residues. Trimming left V 5 bases short and J 5 bases short, with 9 bases between. CDR3 protein: CASSPVQTGELFF. For the CDR3, the DNA is TGTGCCAGCAGTCCGGTGCAGACCGGGGAGCTGTTTTTT.

This clonotype occurred many times. The chain recombines TRBV12-3 or TRBV12-4 with TRBJ1-2; 10 bases line up with TRBD1. The CDR3 contains 14 residues. V lost 6 bases to trimming and J lost 8 bases; unmatched junction nucleotides: 9. Here the CDR3 reads CASSRDRGLGGYTF. In nucleotides, the CDR3 is TGTGCCAGCAGCCGAGACAGGGGGCTTGGAGGCTACACCTTC.

This clonotype came up many times. CDR3 in DNA: TGTGCCAGTAGTATAGAACCGGTGGGAGAGCAGTACTTC. Protein product: CASSIEPVGEQYF. V and J are TRBV19 and TRBJ2-7, with D uncertain. Trimming took 0 bases from V and 7 from J, leaving 10 bases between them. In germline, CDR1 is LNHDA, CDR2 SQIVND (reference sequence). CDR3 length equals 13 residues.

The table lists this clonotype with many counts. V is TRBV24-1 and J is TRBJ1-1; tentatively, D is TRBD1 (5 bases). Per germline, CDR1 KGHDR and CDR2 SFDVKD. Trimming cost V 7 bases and J 0 bases, with 17 bases left between them. The CDR3 has 16 residues. The CDR3 here is CATSRKGAILNTEAFF. DNA of the CDR3: TGTGCCACCAGCCGTAAAGGGGCTATTTTGAACACTGAAGCTTTCTTT.

In its sample, this clonotype was seen many times. The V and J genes are TRBV21-1 and TRBJ2-1; the table's D call of TRBD1 was not tested on the DNA. TRBV21-1 is a known pseudogene. This CDR3 region has 13 residues. CDR3 coding DNA: TGTGCCAGCAAGTTGACAGGGCCGATTGAGCAGTTCTTC. Residues: CASKLTGPIEQFF.

This clonotype occurred many times. This rearrangement joins TRBV12-5 to TRBJ2-3; 7 nucleotides match TRBD1. The germline V gene has CDR1 LGHNT and CDR2 FRNRAP. CDR3 size: 15 residues. The junction had 8 bases not matched to a gene; V was cut back by 4 bases and J by 4 bases. The CDR3 sequence: CASGSGFQGADTQYF. CDR3 nucleotides: TGTGCTAGTGGTTCGGGATTCCAGGGGGCAGATACGCAGTATTTT.

This clonotype was seen repeatedly, ten times or more. DNA for the CDR3: TGTGCCTGGAGTGACTCTCCTACCGCTGGAGAAAAACTGTTTTTT. Translated: CAWSDSPTAGEKLFF. The V call is TRBV30, the J call TRBJ1-4; D unclear. CDR1 GTSNPN and CDR2 SVGIG come from the germline V gene (reference sequence). CDR3 length: 15 amino acids. Trimming took off 1 base at V and 8 bases at J, with 17 bases between the two ends. Filled out from reference TRBV30 and TRBJ1-4, the complete variable domain reads SQTIHQWPATLVQPVGSPLSLECTVEGTSNPNLYWYRQAAGRGLQLLFYSVGIGQISSEVPQNLSASRPQDRQFILSSKKLLLSDSGFYLCAWSDSPTAGEKLFFGSGTQLSVL.

Regarding this clonotype: This clone may be a read error of a much larger clone one base away. The CDR3: CATGRQGSLGEQYF. The CDR3 nucleotides read TGTGCCACAGGAAGACAGGGGAGTCTGGGAGAGCAGTACTTC. The chain is built from TRBV7-9 and TRBJ2-7; 8 bases match TRBD1. Germline assignment: CDR1 SEHNR and CDR2 FQNEAQ (reference sequence). This CDR3 is 14 amino acids long. With V trimmed by 10 bases and J by 7 bases, 15 bases remained unmatched. The full variable domain, with the rest looked up from reference TRBV7-9 and TRBJ2-7, is DTGVSQNPRHKITKRGQNVTFRCDPISEHNRLYWYRQTLGQGPEFLTYFQNEAQLEKSRLLSDRFSAERPKGSFSTLEIQRTEQGDSAMYLCATGRQGSLGEQYFGPGTRLTVT.

This clonotype was observed a single time. The V call is TRBV7-9, the J call TRBJ1-2; D is uncertain. There are 13 residues in the CDR3. Germline CDR1 SEHNR, CDR2 FQNEAQ (reference sequence). V was trimmed by 2 bases and J by 6 bases, leaving 10 bases between them. Written as DNA, the CDR3 is TGTGCCAGCAGCTTAATCGGAATCAATGGCTACACCTTC. Its protein product is CASSLIGINGYTF.

This clonotype occurred many times. The J gene is TRBJ2-2, the V gene TRBV12-3 or TRBV12-4; 8 bases line up with TRBD1. This CDR3 spans 14 amino acids. J lost 4 bases, V lost 5 bases, and 3 bases had no gene match. CDR3 region: CASSPGQGTGELFF. In DNA form, the CDR3 reads TGTGCCAGCAGTCCAGGACAGGGCACCGGGGAGCTGTTTTTT.

This clonotype was counted at least ten times. The chain carries TRBV20-1 and TRBJ1-4; D is possibly TRBD1 (5 bases). The CDR3 runs 15 residues. The germline gives CDR1 DFQATT, CDR2 SNEGSKA (reference sequence). V lost 7 bases to trimming and J lost 6 bases, with 21 bases between them. CDR3 sequence reads: CSVTNRRVGDEKLFF. DNA for the CDR3: TGCAGTGTCACAAACCGCAGGGTGGGTGATGAAAAACTGTTTTTT.

This clonotype was seen at least ten times. The rearrangement joins TRBV9 to TRBJ2-7; D is undetermined. This CDR3 is built from 14 residues. V dropped 4 bases and J dropped 0 bases, with 11 bases sitting between them. Germline V gives CDR1 SGDLS, CDR2 YYNGEE. CDR3 coding DNA: TGTGCCAGCAGCCCCCGTTTGGGCTCCTACGAGCAGTACTTC. It codes for CASSPRLGSYEQYF.

Only a few counts were recorded for this clonotype. The V gene is TRBV7-2, the J gene TRBJ1-6; D uncertain. The CDR3 covers 14 residues. V was shortened by 6 bases and J by 4 bases, with 10 bases between the two germline ends. Germline V gene data show CDR1 as SGHTA and CDR2 as FQGNSA. The CDR3 DNA follows: TGTGCCAGCAGGGACGGCCCGTATAATTCACCCCTCCACTTT. Translation gives CASRDGPYNSPLHF.